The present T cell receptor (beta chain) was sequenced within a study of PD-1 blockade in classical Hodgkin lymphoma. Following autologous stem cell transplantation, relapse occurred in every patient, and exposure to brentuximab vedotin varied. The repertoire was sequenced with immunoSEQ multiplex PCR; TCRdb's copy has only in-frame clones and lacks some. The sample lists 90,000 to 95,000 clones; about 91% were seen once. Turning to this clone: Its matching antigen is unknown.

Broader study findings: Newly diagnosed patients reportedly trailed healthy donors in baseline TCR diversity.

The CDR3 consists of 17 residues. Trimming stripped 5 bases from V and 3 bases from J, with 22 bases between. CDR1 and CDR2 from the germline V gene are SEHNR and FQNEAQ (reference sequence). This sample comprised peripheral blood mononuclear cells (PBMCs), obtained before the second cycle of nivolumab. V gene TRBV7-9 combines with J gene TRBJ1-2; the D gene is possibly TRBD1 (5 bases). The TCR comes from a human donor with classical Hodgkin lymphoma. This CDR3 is CASSGVTQFGADYGYTF. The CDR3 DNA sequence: TGTGCCAGCAGCGGAGTGACCCAGTTTGGGGCAGACTATGGCTACACCTTC.